The 19 T cell receptor beta chains given below trace back to one sample, sequenced in a study of blood T cell repertoires in COVID-19 (dated by TCRdb to the early 2020s). Libraries came from the immunoSEQ multiplex PCR assay. This immuneACCESS table, as held by TCRdb, lists in-frame sequences with V and J called but not all clones. Of the missing ones, under half trace to an unresolved V gene in checked studies; the others have no known cause. This sample lists 35,000 to 50,000 clones; roughly 80% were detected once. The ten largest clones capture approximately 11% of the sample. The sequenced material came from peripheral blood. Receptors were obtained from a man in his 60s in a cohort sampled during active COVID-19.

This clone was seen a few times. J is TRBJ2-1 and V is TRBV19, with D uncertain. V was trimmed by 10 bases and J by 8 bases, leaving 12 bases between them. In germline, CDR1 is LNHDA, CDR2 SQIVND (reference sequence). The CDR3 contains 11 residues. CDR3 DNA sequence: TGTGCCACCCGAGAGGTCCATGAGCAGTTCTTC. Translating gives CATREVHEQFF.

This clone was counted at least ten times. The rearrangement links TRBV5-3 to TRBJ1-5; D might be TRBD1 (6 bases). TRBV5-3 is flagged as an ORF with uncertain function. V lost 5 bases, J lost 3 bases, and 12 bases lay in between. The CDR3 length is 14 residues. For the CDR3, the DNA is TGTGCCAGAAGAAATCAGGGGATCAATCAGCCCCAGCATTTT. It translates to CARRNQGINQPQHF.

The rearrangement uses TRBV28 and TRBJ2-2; D ambiguous. The CDR3 has 13 residues. Trimming pared 6 bases from V and 3 bases from J, leaving 8 bases between. CDR1 MDHEN and CDR2 SYDVKM come from the germline V gene. The CDR3 nucleotides are TGTGCCAGCAGAGACTCGGACACCGGGGAGCTGTTTTTT. As protein: CASRDSDTGELFF.

The rearrangement links TRBV7-3 to TRBJ1-6; 8 bases are a match to TRBD1. The CDR3 is made up of 15 amino acids. V dropped 5 bases and J dropped 7; count of bases not matched to a gene: 7. CDR1 is SGHTA, CDR2 FQGTGA, per germline. The DNA of the CDR3 is TGTGCCAGCAGCGCTGGACAGGGCGCCAATTCACCCCTCCACTTT. This sequence encodes CASSAGQGANSPLHF.

The rearrangement uses TRBV27 and TRBJ2-1, with D maybe TRBD2 (6 bases). The V end lost 4 bases, the J end lost 5 bases, and 18 bases lay between the germline ends. This CDR3 region has 16 residues. Per germline, CDR1 MNHEY and CDR2 SMNVEV (reference sequence). The CDR3 sequence: CASSSAAVRDDNEQFF. The CDR3 DNA reads as TGTGCCAGCAGTTCCGCGGCGGTGCGGGACGACAATGAGCAGTTCTTC.

This rearrangement joins TRBV15 to TRBJ1-3; D is possibly TRBD1 (5 bases). The germline gives CDR1 LNHNV, CDR2 YYDKDF (reference sequence). This CDR3 contains 15 residues. V lost 4 bases and J lost 2, with 12 bases in between. DNA for the CDR3: TGTGCCACCAGCATAGGCAGGGCCCCTGGAAACACCATATATTTT. It translates to CATSIGRAPGNTIYF.

This clone was seen only a few times. J is TRBJ2-1 and V is TRBV7-8, with a tentative D call TRBD2 (6 bases). CDR3 length: 15 residues. Trimming pared 2 bases from V and 1 base from J, leaving 9 bases between. Germline CDR1 SGHVS, CDR2 FQNEAQ. In nucleotides, the CDR3 is TGTGCCAGCAGCTTACTGGAGGGATCCTACAATGAGCAGTTCTTC. It codes for CASSLLEGSYNEQFF.

The chain has TRBV6-6 and TRBJ2-1; 8 bases agree with TRBD2. Germline V lookup: CDR1 MNHNY, CDR2 SVGAGI (reference sequence). J was trimmed by 0 bases and V by 6 bases; bases with no gene match: 4. This CDR3 contains 15 residues. CDR3 region: CASRPLAASYNEQFF. In nucleotides, the CDR3 is TGTGCCAGCAGACCACTAGCGGCCTCCTACAATGAGCAGTTCTTC.

The gene calls are TRBV12-3 or TRBV12-4 and TRBJ1-5; 7 bases are a match to TRBD1. The CDR3 runs to 13 residues. Trimming cost V 7 bases and J 7 bases; bases outside gene matches: 7. CDR3 loop: CASTRQGVQPQHF. The CDR3 bases are TGTGCCAGCACAAGACAGGGTGTGCAGCCCCAGCATTTT.

V gene TRBV6-5 combines with J gene TRBJ1-4; D is possibly TRBD1 (6 bases). Trimming took 8 bases from V and 5 from J, leaving 15 bases between them. The CDR3 is made up of 14 amino acids. Germline CDR1 MNHEY, CDR2 SVGAGI. CDR3 DNA sequence: TGTGCCAGCGCGCCTGGGGGGGCAAATGAAAAACTGTTTTTT. Amino acids: CASAPGGANEKLFF.

This chain links TRBV4-1 with TRBJ1-1, with TRBD1 identical over 7 bases. Germline values: CDR1 MGHRA, CDR2 YSYEKL. Unmatched junction bases numbered 7, after V lost 5 bases and J lost 1 base. There are 15 residues in the CDR3. CDR3 nucleotide sequence: TGCGCCAGCAGCTACCGTAGACAGGGGAACACTGAAGCTTTCTTT. It is translated as CASSYRRQGNTEAFF.

V usage is TRBV5-6 and J usage is TRBJ2-4; 12 bases agree with TRBD2. Germline V gene data show CDR1 as SGHDT and CDR2 as YYEEEE. V gave up 0 bases and J gave up 6 bases; unmatched junction bases: 4. CDR3 length: 16 amino acids. CDR3 amino acids: CASSLVLAGGGNIQYF. The CDR3 region has the DNA TGTGCCAGCAGCTTGGTACTAGCGGGGGGAGGAAACATTCAGTACTTC.

This clone has only one observation. The J gene is TRBJ1-4, the V gene TRBV6-1; weak D call: TRBD1 (5 bases). This CDR3 contains 13 residues. The germline V gene encodes CDR1 MNHNS and CDR2 SASEGT. Trimming removed 2 bases at V and 8 bases at J, with 9 bases between. Here the CDR3 reads CASSEQGFEKLFF. CDR3 DNA sequence: TGTGCCAGCAGTGAACAGGGATTCGAAAAACTGTTTTTT.

The chain carries TRBV5-6 and TRBJ2-7, with a tentative D call TRBD1 (5 bases). V was cut by 1 base and J by 5 bases, with 16 bases left in between. CDR3 length: 15 amino acids. The germline gives CDR1 SGHDT, CDR2 YYEEEE. CDR3 in DNA: TGTGCCAGCAGCTTGTCCCTCGCCAGGGCCAACGAGCAGTACTTC. Protein: CASSLSLARANEQYF.

The chain combines TRBV27 with TRBJ1-4; TRBD1 agrees at 8 bases. From germline, CDR1 is MNHEY and CDR2 SMNVEV (reference sequence). The ends lost 4 bases at V and 3 bases at J; junction bases unmatched: 4. The CDR3 is made up of 15 amino acids. DNA of the CDR3: TGTGCCAGCAGTTCCTGGACAGGGCCTAATGAAAAACTGTTTTTT. Amino acid sequence: CASSSWTGPNEKLFF.

The V call is TRBV6-5, the J call TRBJ1-1, with 7 bases fitting TRBD1. Germline values: CDR1 MNHEY, CDR2 SVGAGI. The CDR3 is 14 amino acids. The V gene end was trimmed by 4 bases and the J gene end by 7 bases; junction bases not matched to a gene: 9. CDR3 DNA sequence: TGTGCCAGCAGTTCCATCGGTGGGGACAGTGAAGCTTTCTTT. Translating gives CASSSIGGDSEAFF.

The genes are TRBV1 and TRBJ1-2. TRBV1 is tagged as a pseudogene. This CDR3 has 13 residues. The CDR3 DNA sequence: TGCACCAGCAGCCAAGCGGCGGACTATGGCTACACCTTC. It is translated as CTSSQAADYGYTF.

In its sample, this clone is medium-sized. The V and J genes are TRBV5-1 and TRBJ2-7; TRBD2 matches 13 bases. Germline V gives CDR1 SGHRS, CDR2 YFSETQ. The CDR3 runs to 16 residues. After removal of 4 bases from V and 7 bases from J, the junction contained 11 bases not matched to a gene. Written as DNA, the CDR3 is TGCGCCAGCAGCCCGATGACCGGGACTAGCGGGACTGAGCAGTACTTC. It translates to CASSPMTGTSGTEQYF. Looking up the rest from reference TRBV5-1 and TRBJ2-7 gives the full variable domain: KAGVTQTPRYLIKTRGQQVTLSCSPISGHRSVSWYQQTPGQGLQFLFEYFSETQRNKGNFPGRFSGRQFSNSRSEMNVSTLELGDSALYLCASSPMTGTSGTEQYFGPGTRLTVT.

This clone was detected only once. V gene TRBV9 combines with J gene TRBJ2-7; 7 bases line up with TRBD1. This CDR3 contains 14 residues. Trimming took 4 bases from V and 1 from J; bases not matched to a gene: 5. Germline V gene lookup returns CDR1 SGDLS and CDR2 YYNGEE. CDR3 residues: CASSPADRSYEQYF. For the CDR3, the DNA is TGTGCCAGCAGCCCGGCGGACAGGTCCTACGAGCAGTACTTC.